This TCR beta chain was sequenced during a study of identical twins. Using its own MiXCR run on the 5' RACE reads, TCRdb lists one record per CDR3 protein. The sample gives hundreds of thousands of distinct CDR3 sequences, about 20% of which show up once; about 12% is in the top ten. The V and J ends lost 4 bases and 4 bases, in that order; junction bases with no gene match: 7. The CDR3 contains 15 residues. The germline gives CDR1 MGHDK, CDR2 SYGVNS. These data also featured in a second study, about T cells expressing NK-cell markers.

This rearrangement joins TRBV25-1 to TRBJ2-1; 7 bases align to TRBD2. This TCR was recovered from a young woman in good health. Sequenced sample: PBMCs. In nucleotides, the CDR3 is TGTGCCAGCAGTGTGCAAGCGGGACGATACAATGAGCAGTTCTTC. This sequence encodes CASSVQAGRYNEQFF.